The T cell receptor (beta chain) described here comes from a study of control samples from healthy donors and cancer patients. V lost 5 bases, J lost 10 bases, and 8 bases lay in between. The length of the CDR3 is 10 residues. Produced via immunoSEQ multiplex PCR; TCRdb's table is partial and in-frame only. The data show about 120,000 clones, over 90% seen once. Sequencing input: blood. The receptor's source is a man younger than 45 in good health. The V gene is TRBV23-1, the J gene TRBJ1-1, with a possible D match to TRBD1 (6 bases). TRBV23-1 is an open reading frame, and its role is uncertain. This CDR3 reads CASSGRGAFF. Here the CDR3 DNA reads TGCGCCAGCAGTGGCAGGGGAGCTTTCTTT.